This TCR beta chain was documented in a study of blood T cell repertoires in COVID-19. Whole-study context: The samples span acute and convalescent COVID-19 from the United States, Italy and Spain. PBMCs, B-cell-depleted T cells, or T cells provided the cDNA or gDNA that made up the material.

Study processing details: Amplification of reference gene primers provided the estimated nucleated cell counts. Only in-frame clones appear in the TCRdb table, and some are missing; sequencing was by immunoSEQ multiplex PCR. V, J and clone size were drawn from that table, and D and trimming were deduced from the DNA. The table records roughly 140,000 clones, about 85% of them present only once. The specimen sequenced was peripheral blood. The TCR originated in a woman between 65 and 79 years old with acute or convalescent COVID-19.

CDR3 amino acids: CASSGAGSAGYGYTF. CDR3 in DNA: TGTGCCAGCAGTGGAGCCGGCAGCGCCGGCTATGGCTACACCTTC. This chain links TRBV2 with TRBJ1-2; no clear D. Germline V gene data show CDR1 as SNHLY and CDR2 as FYNNEI. V was trimmed by 4 bases and J by 4 bases, leaving 16 bases between them. The CDR3 spans 15 residues. Together with reference TRBV2 and TRBJ1-2, the CDR3 gives the full variable domain: EPEVTQTPSHQVTQMGQEVILRCVPISNHLYFYWYRQILGQKVEFLVSFYNNEISEKSEIFDDQFSVERPDGSNFTLKIRSTKLEDSAMYFCASSGAGSAGYGYTFGSGTRLTVV.